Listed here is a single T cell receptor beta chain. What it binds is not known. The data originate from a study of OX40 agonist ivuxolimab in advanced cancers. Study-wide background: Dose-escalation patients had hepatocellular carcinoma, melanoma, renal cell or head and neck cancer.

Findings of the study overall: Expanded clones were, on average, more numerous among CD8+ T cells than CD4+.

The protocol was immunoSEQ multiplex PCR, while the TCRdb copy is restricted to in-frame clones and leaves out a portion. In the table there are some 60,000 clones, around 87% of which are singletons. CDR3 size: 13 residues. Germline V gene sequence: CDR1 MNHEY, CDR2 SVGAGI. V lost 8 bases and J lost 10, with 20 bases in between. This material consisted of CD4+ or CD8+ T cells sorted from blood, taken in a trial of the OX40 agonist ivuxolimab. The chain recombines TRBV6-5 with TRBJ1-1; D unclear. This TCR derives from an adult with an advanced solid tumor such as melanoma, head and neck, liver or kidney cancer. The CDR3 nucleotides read TGTGCCAGCGCTAGGGCAGGACGGGAACGAGCTTTCTTT. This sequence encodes CASARAGRERAFF.